The T cell receptor (beta chain) described here comes from a study of blood T cell repertoires in COVID-19. Study at large: Sources were T cells, B-cell-depleted T cells, or PBMCs; the material itself was cDNA or gDNA.

Sequencing was performed with immunoSEQ multiplex PCR; in TCRdb, only in-frame clones are kept and a portion is missing. This sample has some 370,000 clones, with more than 70% found just once. The V and J ends lost 4 bases and 3 bases respectively, with 16 bases between them. From germline, CDR1 is LNHDA and CDR2 SQIVND (reference sequence). CDR3 length: 16 residues. This clone was counted a single time. This receptor was taken from a woman aged 30 to 39 with COVID-19, enrolled during active disease. The rearrangement links TRBV19 to TRBJ2-4; D ambiguous. The material sequenced was peripheral blood. The CDR3 DNA follows: TGTGCCAGTAGTAACAGCCCGCTTGATATCAAAAACATTCAGTACTTC. The encoded protein is CASSNSPLDIKNIQYF.